The following is a TCR beta chain sequence with its context. Its specific antigen is unknown. The sample holds no much larger clone one base away, and base qualities are not on file. Sample time point, as interpreted from the label and publication: cycle 4 day 1 (C4D1), after 5 to 7 weeks of nivolumab. Every trial patient had relapsed following autologous stem cell transplantation, and prior brentuximab vedotin exposure was what differed among cohorts A, B and C. A Miltenyi CD4+ T cell isolation kit was used for magnetic negative selection to purify CD4+ T cells from thawed PBMCs. The trial cohort included 45 to 65 patients with relapsed/refractory classical Hodgkin lymphoma, and each patient had a best overall response of complete response, partial response or progressive disease. In the multi-cohort phase II CheckMate 205 trial, trial patients received single-agent nivolumab. An independent review committee assessed best overall response by applying the 2007 International Working Group response criteria. PBMCs from the trial were collected at three points: immediately before nivolumab initiation (C1D1), and during therapy at cycle 2 day 1 and cycle 4 day 1. Peripheral blood was collected in 8 mL Vacutainer Cell Preparation Tubes, from which PBMCs were isolated by centrifugation and then cryopreserved. Purified CD4+ and CD8+ fractions were prepared only for cases with an additional available PBMC sample. Magnetically labelled cells were removed on LS columns in a quadroMACS separator, and the flow-through was retained as the purified fraction.

The Qiagen DNeasy kit was used to extract genomic DNA from unsorted PBMCs and from the negatively selected CD4+ and CD8+ fractions. Using primers that anneal to V and J segments, immunoSEQ multiplex PCR amplified the TCR beta CDR3 regions. A synthetic immune receptor repertoire was used to minimize amplification bias, and any remaining bias was removed computationally after sequencing. Turning to the authors' computational methods: Custom Python scripts were used to quantify repertoire diversity as the Shannon entropy index. Unsorted, CD4+ and CD8+ repertoires were examined separately, except in combined analyses, for which CD4+ and CD8+ sequences were merged in silico. Clonal expansion was defined as at least a 2-fold frequency increase after treatment relative to C1D1, with a pseudocount of 0.5 for undetected baseline clones. Singleton clones were defined as clones with 0 or 1 copy at C1D1, and non-singleton clones were defined as clones with 2 or more copies. Clones expanded in unsorted samples were labelled as CD4+, CD8+ or unknown by matching protein sequences in sorted samples from the same patient. Wilcoxon tests were applied to paired samples to test diversity changes from C1D1 to C4D1. Sourced from immuneACCESS, this table was stored by TCRdb with only in-frame sequences that have V and J called. A share of the clones is absent; for the studies checked, an unresolved V gene accounts for under half, and the remainder has no known explanation. V and J calls and clone size follow that table, whereas D and trimming were derived from the DNA. The sample yields about 18,000 clones; around 78% were counted once. The top ten clonotypes cover 1.5% to 2% of the sample.

This sample was included in a study of PD-1 blockade in classical Hodgkin lymphoma (dated by TCRdb to about 2020). Background on the whole study: Nivolumab dosing was 3 mg/kg intravenously every 2 weeks, continuing until either disease progression or unacceptable toxicity. To define a peripheral blood immune signature of response to PD-1 blockade in classical Hodgkin lymphoma, the study combined TCR beta sequencing with CyTOF. The study at large found these results: Newly diagnosed patients were reported to have lower baseline TCR diversity than healthy donors, and relapsed/refractory patients were reported to have lower baseline TCR diversity still. Baseline diversity similar to that of newly diagnosed patients was observed in trial patients achieving complete response, whereas significantly lower diversity was observed in partial responders and progressors. Patients starting nivolumab less than 1 year after ASCT had lower diversity and were excluded from later analyses to avoid confounding by immune reconstitution. The study was restricted to a single clinical trial cohort, and the causes of repertoire differences, possibly disease activity or prior therapy, were left undefined. By C4D1, a significant rise was seen in CD4+ TCR diversity but not in CD8+ TCR diversity (p=0.0027 vs p=0.16), and the rise was most apparent among complete responders (p=0.02).

V is pared back by 0 bases and J by 2 bases, with 8 bases lying between the germline termini. The CDR3 goes from the cysteine to the phenylalanine over 14 residues. The only DNA kept is the CDR3, 42 bases in frame from the first base. CDR1 and CDR2, looked up from the germline V gene (reference sequence), are LNHNV and YYDKDF. The clonotype originates from a human donor with classical Hodgkin lymphoma. Rearrangement joined TRBV15 to TRBJ2-7; the D gene is unclear. The sequenced sample was CD4+ T cells from blood, obtained before the fourth cycle of nivolumab. The DNA sequence follows: TGTGCCACCAGCAGAGATGCAGCTACCTACGAGCAGTACTTC. Its protein product is CATSRDAATYEQYF.